The 21 T cell receptor beta chains below all came from one sample that was sequenced in a study of blood T cell repertoires in COVID-19. TCRdb's table, derived via immunoSEQ multiplex PCR, lists solely in-frame clones and lacks some. The table records approximately 110,000 clones, around nine tenths of them present only once. The sample taken for sequencing was peripheral blood. These receptors all stem from a man between 45 and 60 years old with COVID-19, enrolled during active disease.

This clone was recorded once. The rearrangement links TRBV19 to TRBJ1-6; no definite D call. The V gene's germline CDR1 is LNHDA and CDR2 SQIVND (reference sequence). The V end lost 4 bases, the J end lost 7 bases, and 20 bases lay between the germline ends. The CDR3 is 17 amino acids. CDR3 bases: TGTGCCAGTAGTAAAAAACCTCCTGGCGGAGACAATTCACCCCTCCACTTT. Translating gives CASSKKPPGGDNSPLHF.

This clone was observed once. The chain employs TRBV5-1 and TRBJ2-4; D might be TRBD2 (7 bases). V lost 4 bases to trimming and J lost 11 bases, with 19 bases between them. This CDR3 comprises 14 residues. The germline V gene has CDR1 SGHRS and CDR2 YFSETQ. CDR3 in DNA: TGCGCCAGCAGCCTTGGGAGGGACATTGGCCTTCAGTACTTC. Encoded protein: CASSLGRDIGLQYF.

The rearrangement joins TRBV4-2 to TRBJ2-7; TRBD2 matches 11 bases. The junction had 7 bases not matched to a gene; V was cut back by 0 bases and J by 0 bases. This CDR3 has 18 residues. Germline loops: CDR1 LGHNA, CDR2 YNFKEQ. This CDR3 reads CASSQDLAGGLLSYEQYF. In nucleotides, the CDR3 is TGTGCCAGCAGCCAAGACCTAGCGGGAGGCCTCCTCTCCTACGAGCAGTACTTC.

The rearrangement uses TRBV19 and TRBJ1-2; 9 bases match TRBD1. V dropped 2 bases and J dropped 7; count of bases not matched to a gene: 11. Germline lookup yields CDR1 LNHDA and CDR2 SQIVND (reference sequence). The CDR3 covers 16 residues. Written as DNA, the CDR3 is TGTGCCAGTAGTATACCCGTCGACAGGGGGTTGATTGGCTACACCTTC. Its protein is CASSIPVDRGLIGYTF.

The V and J genes are TRBV9 and TRBJ1-3; D unresolved. V was clipped by 0 bases and J by 0 bases, with 7 bases between them. Germline-derived CDR1 and CDR2 are SGDLS and YYNGEE. This CDR3 has 15 residues. The CDR3 loop is CASSVDSSSGNTIYF. The CDR3 coding sequence is TGTGCCAGCAGCGTAGACAGTTCCTCTGGAAACACCATATATTTT.

The gene calls are TRBV5-6 and TRBJ2-2, with 13 bases aligning to TRBD2. The CDR3 runs to 16 residues. The germline CDR1 and CDR2 sequences are SGHDT and YYEEEE. With 4 bases clipped from V and 2 bases from J, the junction kept 2 bases outside the gene matches. The CDR3 nucleotides are TGTGCCAGCAGCCCGGGACTAGCGGGAAACACCGGGGAGCTGTTTTTT. Protein sequence: CASSPGLAGNTGELFF.

V usage is TRBV9 and J usage is TRBJ2-3, with 8 bases fitting TRBD2. After removal of 3 bases from V and 5 bases from J, the junction contained 5 bases not matched to a gene. The germline V gene has CDR1 SGDLS and CDR2 YYNGEE. This CDR3 region has 14 residues. CDR3 in DNA: TGTGCCAGCAGCGGAGCGGGAGAAGTAGATACGCAGTATTTT. This encodes CASSGAGEVDTQYF.

This rearrangement joins TRBV2 to TRBJ1-1, with 9 bases lining up with TRBD1. This CDR3 is built from 13 residues. CDR1 is SNHLY, CDR2 FYNNEI, per germline. With 7 bases clipped from V and 1 base from J, the junction kept 1 base outside the gene matches. In nucleotides, the CDR3 is TGTGCCAGCATGGGACAGGGGAACACTGAAGCTTTCTTT. Its protein product is CASMGQGNTEAFF.

This rearrangement joins TRBV2 to TRBJ2-7; 10 positions match TRBD1. Germline CDR1 is SNHLY and CDR2 is FYNNEI. V lost 5 bases, J lost 7 bases, and 11 bases stayed unmatched. The CDR3 is 15 amino acids. As DNA, the CDR3 is TGTGCCAGCAGTCGTTCCGGGACAGGGGTGAAAGAGCAGTACTTC. This encodes CASSRSGTGVKEQYF.

CDR3 residues: CASSPRMSGNTIYF. In DNA, the CDR3 is TGTGCCAGCAGCCCTCGAATGAGTGGAAACACCATATATTTT. J is TRBJ1-3 and V is TRBV27; D is unresolved. The CDR3 has 14 residues. CDR1 is MNHEY and CDR2 is SMNVEV in the germline V gene (reference sequence). V was trimmed by 6 bases and J by 3 bases, leaving 12 bases between them.

The chain joins TRBV2 to TRBJ2-2, with 11 bases lining up with TRBD2. The V and J ends lost 1 base and 7 bases, in that order; junction bases with no gene match: 5. Germline values: CDR1 SNHLY, CDR2 FYNNEI. The CDR3 sequence is 16 residues long. The CDR3 loop reads CASSEGLAGGSGELFF. Here the CDR3 DNA reads TGTGCCAGCAGTGAAGGGCTAGCGGGAGGAAGCGGGGAGCTGTTTTTT. Combining the CDR3 with reference TRBV2 and TRBJ2-2 gives the whole variable domain EPEVTQTPSHQVTQMGQEVILRCVPISNHLYFYWYRQILGQKVEFLVSFYNNEISEKSEIFDDQFSVERPDGSNFTLKIRSTKLEDSAMYFCASSEGLAGGSGELFFGEGSRLTVL.

V is TRBV18 and J is TRBJ2-5; TRBD1 matches 10 bases. Germline V lookup: CDR1 KGHSH, CDR2 LQKENI. After removal of 3 bases from V and 2 bases from J, the junction contained 6 bases not matched to a gene. CDR3 size: 16 residues. The DNA of the CDR3 is TGTGCCAGCTCACCGGCCTGGACAGGGGGACAAGAGACCCAGTACTTC. It yields the protein CASSPAWTGGQETQYF.

The V call is TRBV19, the J call TRBJ2-4, with D unresolved. With 0 bases removed from V and 0 bases from J, the gap between germline ends came to 12 bases. The germline CDR1 and CDR2 sequences are LNHDA and SQIVND (reference sequence). The CDR3 covers 17 residues. The CDR3 is CASSIDHLPLAKNIQYF. The DNA for the CDR3 is TGTGCCAGTAGTATAGATCACTTACCCCTAGCCAAAAACATTCAGTACTTC. Full variable domain (rest looked up from reference TRBV19 and TRBJ2-4): DGGITQSPKYLFRKEGQNVTLSCEQNLNHDAMYWYRQDPGQGLRLIYYSQIVNDFQKGDIAEGYSVSREKKESFPLTVTSAQKNPTAFYLCASSIDHLPLAKNIQYFGAGTRLSVL.

The rearrangement uses TRBV6-6 and TRBJ2-7; 14 bases agree with TRBD2. The CDR3 is 15 amino acids. Germline CDR1 reads MNHNY; CDR2 reads SVGAGI (reference sequence). After removal of 8 bases from V and 5 bases from J, the junction contained 8 bases not matched to a gene. CDR3 region: CASAAGTSGSNEQYF. The CDR3 coding sequence is TGTGCCAGCGCCGCCGGGACTAGCGGGAGCAACGAGCAGTACTTC.

This chain connects TRBV4-1 to TRBJ2-3; the D is unclear. The CDR3 extends over 14 amino acids. Germline V CDR1 and CDR2: MGHRA, YSYEKL. Deletions cut 0 bases from V and 0 bases from J, with 4 bases between. The CDR3 spells CASSQDRSTDTQYF. The CDR3 nucleotides read TGCGCCAGCAGCCAAGACCGTAGCACAGATACGCAGTATTTT.

V is TRBV4-1 and J is TRBJ1-1; D not certain. Trimming cost V 0 bases and J 1 base, with 6 bases left between them. Germline loops: CDR1 MGHRA, CDR2 YSYEKL. There are 14 residues in the CDR3. The CDR3 nucleotides read TGCGCCAGCAGCCAAGAAAACAGGAACACTGAAGCTTTCTTT. Encoded protein: CASSQENRNTEAFF.

The chain carries TRBV6-2 or TRBV6-3 and TRBJ2-2, with TRBD2 matching 10 bases. With 5 bases clipped from V and 7 bases from J, the junction kept 10 bases outside the gene matches. CDR1 is MNHEY, CDR2 SVGEGT, per germline. There are 16 residues in the CDR3. The chain's CDR3 is CASSRDSGRRSGELFF. The DNA for the CDR3 is TGTGCCAGCAGTCGTGATAGCGGGAGGCGAAGCGGGGAGCTGTTTTTT.

This rearrangement joins TRBV15 to TRBJ2-1, with 8 bases aligning to TRBD2. The CDR3 has 13 amino acids. Germline lookup yields CDR1 LNHNV and CDR2 YYDKDF (reference sequence). Losses at the gene ends were 0 bases for V and 15 bases for J; bases not matched to a gene: 7. This CDR3 is CATSRDSSGRGFF. CDR3 sequence (DNA): TGTGCCACCAGCAGAGATTCGAGCGGGAGAGGGTTCTTC.

The rearrangement joins TRBV29-1 to TRBJ1-2; D may be TRBD1 (6 bases). This CDR3 comprises 14 residues. Trimming removed 6 bases at V and 8 bases at J, with 22 bases between. CDR1 is SQVTM and CDR2 is ANQGSEA in the germline V gene. CDR3 loop: CSVSKGGASDGYTF. The CDR3 DNA reads TGCAGCGTCTCTAAGGGGGGGGCGTCCGACGGCTACACCTTC. Together with reference TRBV29-1 and TRBJ1-2, the CDR3 gives the full variable domain: SAVISQKPSRDICQRGTSLTIQCQVDSQVTMMFWYRQQPGQSLTLIATANQGSEATYESGFVIDKFPISRPNLTFSTLTVSNMSPEDSSIYLCSVSKGGASDGYTFGSGTRLTVV.

This chain connects TRBV3-1 (or the pseudogene TRBV3-2) to TRBJ2-7; 11 bases agree with TRBD1. With V trimmed by 4 bases and J by 2 bases, 22 bases remained unmatched. Germline-derived CDR1 and CDR2 are LGHDT and YNNKEL (reference sequence). The CDR3 runs to 21 residues. CDR3 coding DNA: TGTGCCAGCAGCCCGGACAGGGGGCGAATAGCGGGAGCAGAATGTACCTACGAGCAGTACTTC. Amino acids: CASSPDRGRIAGAECTYEQYF.

This chain uses TRBV4-2 with TRBJ1-1; 9 bases match TRBD1. The V and J ends lost 0 bases and 4 bases, in that order; junction bases with no gene match: 3. The CDR3 sequence is 15 residues long. CDR1 and CDR2 (germline): LGHNA, YNFKEQ. The CDR3 protein is CASSQDDRGVTEAFF. CDR3 bases: TGTGCCAGCAGCCAAGATGACAGGGGGGTCACTGAAGCTTTCTTT.